The 18 T cell receptor beta chains below were found in one sample sequenced in a study of identical twins. TCRdb reprocessed the 5' RACE reads via MiXCR and lists one record per CDR3 protein. The table lists just under 550,000 distinct CDR3 sequences, 13% to 15% of them singletons. This sample also appeared in a second study, on yellow fever vaccine responses in identical twins.

What was sequenced was CD4+ T cells sorted from blood. The source is a woman between 18 and 30 years old in good health.

This clonotype was counted a few times. This chain uses TRBV7-2 with TRBJ1-1, with a weak D call TRBD1 (6 bases). The CDR3 runs 13 residues. Trimming shortened V by 3 bases and J by 6 bases, and 11 bases separated the two germline ends. Germline V gives CDR1 SGHTA, CDR2 FQGNSA. The CDR3 coding sequence is TGTGCCAGCAGCTTCCCCAGGGGTGCTGAAGCTTTCTTT. Its protein product is CASSFPRGAEAFF.

This clonotype turned up a few times. The V call is TRBV4-1, the J call TRBJ1-5, with 8 bases lining up with TRBD1. Germline lookup yields CDR1 MGHRA and CDR2 YSYEKL. V was pared by 4 bases and J by 1 base, with 3 bases of the junction left unmatched. This CDR3 comprises 15 residues. CDR3 in amino acids: CASSPGGLSNQPQHF. CDR3 coding DNA: TGCGCCAGCAGCCCAGGGGGCCTCAGCAATCAGCCCCAGCATTTT.

A few counts support this clonotype. The chain has TRBV10-3 and TRBJ1-5; TRBD1 aligns across 10 bases. This CDR3 contains 15 residues. Per the germline V gene, CDR1 is ENHRY and CDR2 is SYGVKD. V lost 6 bases to trimming and J lost 3 bases; unmatched junction nucleotides: 5. The chain's CDR3 is CAISRTGGNNQPQHF. The CDR3, as DNA: TGTGCCATCAGCCGGACAGGGGGAAACAATCAGCCCCAGCATTTT.

The chain combines TRBV24-1 with TRBJ2-3; possible D gene TRBD2, 5 bases. The length of the CDR3 is 13 residues. The germline CDR1 and CDR2 sequences are KGHDR and SFDVKD. V dropped 8 bases and J dropped 6 bases, with 14 bases sitting between them. CDR3 in DNA: TGTGCCACCACAGCCCACACGGGGGATACGCAGTATTTT. Its protein is CATTAHTGDTQYF.

This CDR3 is CASSQGTGGGINGYTF. In nucleotides, the CDR3 is TGTGCCAGCAGTCAAGGGACAGGGGGCGGAATTAATGGCTACACCTTC. The V and J genes are TRBV6-1 and TRBJ1-2, with 12 bases aligning to TRBD1. CDR3 size: 16 residues. CDR1 is MNHNS and CDR2 is SASEGT in the germline V gene. Trimming cost V 5 bases and J 6 bases; bases outside gene matches: 10.

This clonotype was counted only a few times. The chain uses TRBV5-1 and TRBJ2-5; possible D gene TRBD1, 6 bases. V gave up 0 bases and J gave up 2 bases, with 11 bases separating them. CDR3 size: 15 residues. Germline V gene sequence: CDR1 SGHRS, CDR2 YFSETQ. This CDR3 reads CASSLVGQSQETQYF. The CDR3 DNA follows: TGCGCCAGCAGCTTGGTCGGACAGTCACAAGAGACCCAGTACTTC.

This rearrangement joins TRBV6-1 to TRBJ2-2, with 8 bases identical to TRBD1. V lost 6 bases and J lost 3; bases outside the gene matches: 6. Germline V CDR1 and CDR2: MNHNS, SASEGT. The CDR3 covers 15 residues. CDR3 DNA sequence: TGTGCCAGCAGCCGACAGGGGCAGCACACCGGGGAGCTGTTTTTT. It translates to CASSRQGQHTGELFF.

This clonotype showed up just a few times. V is TRBV7-8 and J is TRBJ2-2; TRBD2 is a possible D gene (5 bases). Germline CDR1 reads SGHVS; CDR2 reads FQNEAQ. Trimming stripped 1 base from V and 12 bases from J, with 9 bases between. The CDR3 covers 12 residues. This chain's CDR3 is CASSLDGIKLFF. CDR3 coding DNA: TGTGCCAGCAGCTTAGACGGGATTAAGCTGTTTTTT.

This clonotype showed up just a few times. This chain uses TRBV3-1 with TRBJ2-1, with 8 bases matching TRBD2. J was trimmed by 2 bases and V by 0 bases; bases with no gene match: 0. The CDR3 has 15 amino acids. Per germline, CDR1 LGHDT and CDR2 YNNKEL (reference sequence). CDR3 DNA sequence: TGTGCCAGCAGCCAAGATAGCGGGACCTACAATGAGCAGTTCTTC. Translated, it gives CASSQDSGTYNEQFF.

This clonotype was seen a few times. The chain links TRBV7-9 to TRBJ1-4; possibly TRBD1 for D (5 bases). The germline V and J ends were trimmed by 10 bases and 5 bases, with 17 bases remaining between them. CDR1 and CDR2 from the germline V gene are SEHNR and FQNEAQ (reference sequence). The CDR3 length is 14 residues. The CDR3 DNA follows: TGTGCCACGACACCTGCCGAGGGGAATGAAAAACTGTTTTTT. Translated, it gives CATTPAEGNEKLFF.

The chain is built from TRBV7-8 and TRBJ2-7; D ambiguous. The length of the CDR3 is 14 residues. V lost 3 bases to trimming and J lost 3 bases, with 12 bases between them. The germline V gene has CDR1 SGHVS and CDR2 FQNEAQ. The CDR3 spells CASSFGARLYEQYF. The CDR3, as DNA: TGTGCCAGCAGCTTCGGCGCACGACTCTACGAGCAGTACTTC.

This clonotype was detected a few times. The chain links TRBV12-3 or TRBV12-4 to TRBJ1-1; no reliable D call. The ends were cut back, 7 bases at V and 1 base at J, with 16 bases in the middle. The CDR3 is 15 residues long. The CDR3 is CASTPLSWKNTEAFF. The CDR3 DNA sequence: TGTGCCAGCACCCCCCTGTCCTGGAAGAACACTGAAGCTTTCTTT.

The rearrangement uses TRBV19 and TRBJ2-1; 14 nucleotides align to TRBD2. With V trimmed by 4 bases and J by 9 bases, 17 bases remained unmatched. The CDR3 has 19 residues. Germline V gene lookup returns CDR1 LNHDA and CDR2 SQIVND (reference sequence). CDR3 loop: CASSTTDPGTSGSMSEQFF. CDR3 DNA: TGTGCCAGTAGTACTACCGACCCCGGGACTAGCGGGAGCATGAGTGAGCAGTTCTTC.

This clonotype was picked up a small number of times. The chain joins TRBV29-1 to TRBJ2-7; possibly TRBD1 or TRBD2 for D (7 bases each). The CDR3 covers 14 residues. Trimming shortened V by 7 bases and J by 0 bases, and 16 bases separated the two germline ends. CDR1 and CDR2 (germline): SQVTM, ANQGSEA. Here the CDR3 reads CSAFGGTASYEQYF. The CDR3, as DNA: TGCAGCGCGTTCGGGGGGACAGCCTCCTACGAGCAGTACTTC.

For this clonotype: It is likely a read error, because the conserved phenylalanine at the end of the CDR3 is missing. No DNA is shown, since the ends of the CDR3 on it are uncertain; the CDR3 is the one TCRdb lists. V gene TRBV6-5 combines with J gene TRBJ1-4; the DNA was not compared with TRBD1, the D call given in the table. The CDR3 has 11 residues if both end residues are counted. The germline V gene encodes CDR1 MNHEY and CDR2 SVGAGI. This chain's CDR3 is CASSHPDRTNL.

In its sample, this clonotype was seen many times. This CDR3 is CASSFRNGIYGYTF. CDR3 nucleotides: TGTGCCAGCAGTTTTCGGAACGGAATCTATGGCTACACCTTC. The chain uses TRBV12-3 or TRBV12-4 and TRBJ1-2, with no clear D. This CDR3 has 14 residues. Trimming pared 3 bases from V and 4 bases from J, leaving 12 bases between.

This clonotype was seen ten or more times. The gene calls are TRBV6-2 or TRBV6-3 and TRBJ2-5; a weak D match, TRBD1 (5 bases). The germline gives CDR1 MNHEY, CDR2 SVGEGT. This CDR3 is 14 amino acids long. The ends were cut back, 5 bases at V and 5 bases at J, with 15 bases in the middle. CDR3 in amino acids: CASSARWGQETQYF. The CDR3 nucleotides read TGTGCCAGCAGTGCCCGTTGGGGCCAGGAGACCCAGTACTTC.

This clonotype was seen more than once but under ten times. The chain has TRBV29-1 and TRBJ2-1; 12 bases fit TRBD2. V was clipped by 6 bases and J by 9 bases; unmatched bases: 12. The CDR3 consists of 15 residues. Germline V CDR1 and CDR2: SQVTM, ANQGSEA. The CDR3 spells CSVHRLAGVGGEQFF. CDR3 nucleotide sequence: TGCAGCGTCCACAGACTAGCGGGAGTTGGAGGTGAGCAGTTCTTC.